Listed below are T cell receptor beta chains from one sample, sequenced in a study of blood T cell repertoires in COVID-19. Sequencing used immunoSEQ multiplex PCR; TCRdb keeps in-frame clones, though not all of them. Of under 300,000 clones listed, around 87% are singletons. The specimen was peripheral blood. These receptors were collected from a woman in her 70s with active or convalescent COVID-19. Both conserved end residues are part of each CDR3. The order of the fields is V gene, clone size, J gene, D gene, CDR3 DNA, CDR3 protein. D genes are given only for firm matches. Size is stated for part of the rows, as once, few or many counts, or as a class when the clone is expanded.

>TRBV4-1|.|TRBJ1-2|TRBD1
TGCGCCAGCAGCCGGATTAGTGGGACAGGGCAAATAAAGAACTATGGCTACACCTTC
CASSRISGTGQIKNYGYTF
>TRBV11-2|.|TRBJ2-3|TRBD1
TGTGCCAGCCTATTGACAGGGAGCACAGATACGCAGTATTTT
CASLLTGSTDTQYF
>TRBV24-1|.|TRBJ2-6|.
TGTGCCACCAGTGATAGTTGGGAGGCTGGGGCCAACGTCCTGACTTTC
CATSDSWEAGANVLTF
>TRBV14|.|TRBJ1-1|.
TGTGCCAGCAGCCACCTAGGAAGGACTGAAGCTTTCTTT
CASSHLGRTEAFF
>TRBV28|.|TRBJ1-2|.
TGTGCCAGCAGTTTGGCAGGGATCTATGGCTACACCTTC
CASSLAGIYGYTF
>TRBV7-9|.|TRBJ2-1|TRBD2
TGTGCCAGCAGCTTAGTTCCCCTAGCGGGGGACAATGAGCAGTTCTTC
CASSLVPLAGDNEQFF
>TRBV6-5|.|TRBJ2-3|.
TGTGCCAGCAGTTACTCGGGGTGGGAGGCAGATACGCAGTATTTT
CASSYSGWEADTQYF
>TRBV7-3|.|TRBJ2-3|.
TGTGCCAGCAGCCCGACTGGCTACACAGATACGCAGTATTTT
CASSPTGYTDTQYF
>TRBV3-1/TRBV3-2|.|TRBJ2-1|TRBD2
TGTGCCAGCAGCCTTATGAGGCGGGGGGGGTGGTACAATGAGCAGTTCTTC
CASSLMRRGGWYNEQFF
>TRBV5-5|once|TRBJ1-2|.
TGTGCCAGCAGCTTGGTGGCAGGGCTACCTAACTATGGCTACACCTTC
CASSLVAGLPNYGYTF
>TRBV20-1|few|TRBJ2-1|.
TGCAGTGCTAGCTTCGATGAGCAGTTCTTC
CSASFDEQFF
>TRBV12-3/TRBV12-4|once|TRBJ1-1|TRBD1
TGTGCCAGCAGACAGACAGGGGAGGCTTTCTTT
CASRQTGEAFF
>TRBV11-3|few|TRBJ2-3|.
TGTGCCAGCAGCTTAGATCAGACAGATACGCAGTATTTT
CASSLDQTDTQYF
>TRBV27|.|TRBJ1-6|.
TGTGCCAGCAGTTCCCCCGGTTCACCCCTCCACTTT
CASSSPGSPLHF
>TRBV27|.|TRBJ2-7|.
TGTGCCAGCAGTCGCAGTCCGGGTTTAGAGCAGTACTTC
CASSRSPGLEQYF
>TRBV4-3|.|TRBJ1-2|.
TGCGCCAGCAGCCAAGGTAGAGGGAGTAGGATCGGCTACACCTTC
CASSQGRGSRIGYTF
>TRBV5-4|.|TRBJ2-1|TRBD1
TGTGCCAGCAGCTTGAACAGGGGAAGTTTCAATGAGCAGTTCTTC
CASSLNRGSFNEQFF
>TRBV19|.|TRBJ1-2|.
TGTGCCAGTAGTCCATTGGGTCCGCAGGGAGGCTACACCTTC
CASSPLGPQGGYTF
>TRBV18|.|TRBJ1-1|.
TGTGCCAGCTCCCAGGCCAACACTGAAGCTTTCTTT
CASSQANTEAFF
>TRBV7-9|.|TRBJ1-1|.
TGTGCCAGCAGACGAGGGTCTGAAGCTTTCTTT
CASRRGSEAFF
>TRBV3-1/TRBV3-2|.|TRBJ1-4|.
TGTGCCAGCAGCCAAGATGTCAGGCTTACTAATGAAAAACTGTTTTTT
CASSQDVRLTNEKLFF
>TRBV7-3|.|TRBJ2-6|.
TGTGCCAGCAGCTTAAAAGACACAGGCGCCCTTTCTGGGGCCAACGTCCTGACTTTC
CASSLKDTGALSGANVLTF
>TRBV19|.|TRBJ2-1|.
TGTGCCAGTAGTAATCCCAAGCAGGGCAACAATGAGCAGTTCTTC
CASSNPKQGNNEQFF
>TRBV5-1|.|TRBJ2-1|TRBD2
TGCGCCAGCAGCTTGGGCCTAGCGGGGTCCTCCTACAATGAGCAGTTCTTC
CASSLGLAGSSYNEQFF
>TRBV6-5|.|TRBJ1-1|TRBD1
TGTGCCAGCAGTTCCCGGACAGGAGGAGCTTTCTTT
CASSSRTGGAFF
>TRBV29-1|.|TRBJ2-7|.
TGCAGCGTTGAAGTACTATCGCGGGCCTCAAAAAGGGAGCAGTACTTC
CSVEVLSRASKREQYF
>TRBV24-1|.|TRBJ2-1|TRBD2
TGTGCCACCAGTGATCGTGACTCTAGCGGAAACAATGAGCAGTTCTTC
CATSDRDSSGNNEQFF
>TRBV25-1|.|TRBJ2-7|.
TGTGCCAGTTCCAGATCCTACGAGCAGTACTTC
CASSRSYEQYF
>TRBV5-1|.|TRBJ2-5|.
TGCGCCAGCAGCTTTGGTGCGGCAGAGACCCAGTACTTC
CASSFGAAETQYF
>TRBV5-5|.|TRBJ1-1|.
TGTGCCAGCAGCTTGGCCCTGGGCAGGGGTGACACTGAAGCTTTCTTT
CASSLALGRGDTEAFF
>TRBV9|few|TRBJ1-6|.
TGTGCCAGCAGCGTAGGAGACAGCGCCCCTTCCCCCCTCCACTTT
CASSVGDSAPSPLHF
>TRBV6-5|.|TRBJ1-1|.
TGTGCCAGCACCGAGGGGGGGAGGACTGAAGCTTTCTTT
CASTEGGRTEAFF
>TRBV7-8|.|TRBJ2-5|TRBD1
TGTGCCAGCAGCTTAGGACAGGGCCAAGAGACCCAGTACTTC
CASSLGQGQETQYF
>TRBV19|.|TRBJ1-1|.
TGTGCCAGTAGATCCTGGATGACGGGAAACACTGAAGCTTTCTTT
CASRSWMTGNTEAFF
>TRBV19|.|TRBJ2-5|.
TGTGCCAGCAACTCCCAGGGTGGAGGGGCACAAGAGACCCAGTACTTC
CASNSQGGGAQETQYF
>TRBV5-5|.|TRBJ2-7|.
TGTGCCAGCAGCTTGACTCCCCATGACGAGCAGTACTTC
CASSLTPHDEQYF
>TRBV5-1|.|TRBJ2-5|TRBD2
TGCGCCAGCAGCCCCGCCCCAGCGGGGAATCAAGAGACCCAGTACTTC
CASSPAPAGNQETQYF
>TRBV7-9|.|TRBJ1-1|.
TGTGCCAGCAGTACTACCGGGGGCACTGAAGCTTTCTTT
CASSTTGGTEAFF
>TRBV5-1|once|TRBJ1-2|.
TGCGCCAGCAAGCCAGCACCGGGGACAACCAACTATGGCTACACCTTC
CASKPAPGTTNYGYTF
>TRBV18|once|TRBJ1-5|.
TGTGCCAGCTCACCTGACAGGTTAGATAGCAATCAGCCCCAGCATTTT
CASSPDRLDSNQPQHF
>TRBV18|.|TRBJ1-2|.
TGTGCCAGCTCCCTGGTAACTCTCCCTAGGATGCACTATGGCTACACCTTC
CASSLVTLPRMHYGYTF
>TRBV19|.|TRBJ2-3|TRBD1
TGTGCCAGCCGACAGGGGAGTACAGATACGCAGTATTTT
CASRQGSTDTQYF
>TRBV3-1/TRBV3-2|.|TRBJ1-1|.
TGTGCCACCACATTTGGGAGGAACACTGAAGCTTTCTTT
CATTFGRNTEAFF
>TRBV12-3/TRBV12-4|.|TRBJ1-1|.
TGTGCCAGCAGTTTCCGTGGACAGAGTGCTTTCTTT
CASSFRGQSAFF
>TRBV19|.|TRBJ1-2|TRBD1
TGTGCCAGTAGCCAAGACAGGGGATATGGCTACACCTTC
CASSQDRGYGYTF
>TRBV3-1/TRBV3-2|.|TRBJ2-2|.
TGTGCCAGCAGCCACCGGACAGCTACTCAAGGCGGGGAGCTGTTTTTT
CASSHRTATQGGELFF
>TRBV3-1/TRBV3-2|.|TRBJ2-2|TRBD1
TGTGCCAGCGGCCGAACAGGGGGTGTCACCGGGGAGCTGTTTTTT
CASGRTGGVTGELFF
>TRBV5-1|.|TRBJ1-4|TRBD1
TGCGCCAGCAGCTACCGACAGGGGGGAACCCCAACTAATGAAAAACTGTTTTTT
CASSYRQGGTPTNEKLFF
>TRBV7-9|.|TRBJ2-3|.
TGTGCCAGCAGCTTTTCCCCGGGTACGCAGTATTTT
CASSFSPGTQYF
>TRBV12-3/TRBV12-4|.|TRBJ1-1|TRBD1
TGTGCCAGCAGCGACAGGGTCGAAGCTTTCTTT
CASSDRVEAFF
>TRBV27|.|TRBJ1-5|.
TGTGCCAGCAGTCCCCATTTATGGGGGCAGGGTAGGAGCAATCAGCCCCAGCATTTT
CASSPHLWGQGRSNQPQHF
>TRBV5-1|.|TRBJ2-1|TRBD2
TGCGCCAGCAGCCCCGGGGGGGGCAGCACCTACAATGAGCAGTTCTTC
CASSPGGGSTYNEQFF
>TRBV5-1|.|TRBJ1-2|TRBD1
TGCGCCAGCAGCTTGGGAGTGACAGGGACTTCCTATGGCTACACCTTC
CASSLGVTGTSYGYTF
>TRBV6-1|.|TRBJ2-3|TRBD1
TGTGCCAGCAGTGAAGCGCTTACAGGGGGCACAGATACGCAGTATTTT
CASSEALTGGTDTQYF